This TCR beta chain comes out of a study of spatial heterogeneity in lung cancer. MiXCR, run by TCRdb on the 5' RACE reads, gives a single entry per CDR3 protein. The data hold more than 95,000 distinct CDR3 sequences, with less than 15% observed a single time. The time point was: blood at routine non-recurrence follow-up after resection. The authors sequenced whole RNA from tumor, nontumor lung or frozen PBMC without sorting. The CDR3 sequence is 15 residues long. Unmatched junction bases numbered 7, after V lost 0 bases and J lost 10 bases. Looked up from germline, CDR1 is SGHRS and CDR2 is YFSETQ. This receptor was obtained from a male donor with early-stage non-small cell lung cancer. Sequencing used PBMCs, obtained at follow-up. The chain recombines TRBV5-1 with TRBJ2-1, with 10 bases aligning to TRBD2. CDR3 in DNA: TGCGCCAGCAGCTTGGCTTTAGGGACTAGCGACGAGCAGTTCTTC. Translation gives CASSLALGTSDEQFF.